These 22 T cell receptor beta chains came from one sample sequenced in a study of blood T cell repertoires in COVID-19. Generated by immunoSEQ multiplex PCR, the TCRdb table keeps only in-frame clones and is missing some. The sample shows roughly 240,000 clones, approximately 86% of them seen only once. Sequenced input: PBMCs or T cells enriched from blood (not recorded which). These receptors were collected from a woman in her twenties or thirties with acute COVID-19.

V usage is TRBV3-1 (or the pseudogene TRBV3-2) and J usage is TRBJ1-3; 7 bases map to TRBD1. CDR3 size: 16 residues. V was pared by 2 bases and J by 3 bases, with 7 bases of the junction left unmatched. From germline, CDR1 is LGHDT and CDR2 YNNKEL (reference sequence). The CDR3 coding sequence is TGTGCCAGCAGCCAATTAACAGGGGTCTATGGAAACACCATATATTTT. This codes for CASSQLTGVYGNTIYF.

The rearrangement links TRBV10-3 to TRBJ1-2; D gene unclear. Looked up from germline, CDR1 is ENHRY and CDR2 is SYGVKD. This CDR3 has 13 amino acids. The CDR3 DNA is TGTGGCAATCAGTGGGCCGGCTCATATGGCTACACCTTC. Translation: CGNQWAGSYGYTF.

The chain links TRBV5-1 to TRBJ2-2, with a possible D match to TRBD1 (5 bases). The germline CDR1 and CDR2 sequences are SGHRS and YFSETQ. V was trimmed by 0 bases and J by 7 bases, leaving 10 bases between them. CDR3 length equals 14 residues. Here the CDR3 DNA reads TGCGCCAGCAGCTTGGGCAGGGCTGACGGGGAGCTGTTTTTT. Translated: CASSLGRADGELFF.

J is TRBJ1-4 and V is TRBV19; D unclear. The CDR3 covers 15 residues. The V end lost 2 bases, the J end lost 8 bases, and 15 bases lay between the germline ends. Germline CDR1 is LNHDA and CDR2 is SQIVND (reference sequence). The CDR3 coding sequence is TGTGCCAGTAGTATAAGGGAGGTGGAGAACGAAAAACTGTTTTTT. It translates to CASSIREVENEKLFF. The complete variable domain, with remaining parts taken from reference TRBV19 and TRBJ1-4, reads DGGITQSPKYLFRKEGQNVTLSCEQNLNHDAMYWYRQDPGQGLRLIYYSQIVNDFQKGDIAEGYSVSREKKESFPLTVTSAQKNPTAFYLCASSIREVENEKLFFGSGTQLSVL.

The chain employs TRBV7-9 and TRBJ1-4, with 11 bases fitting TRBD1. This CDR3 is built from 16 residues. With 4 bases clipped from V and 8 bases from J, the junction kept 9 bases outside the gene matches. Per the germline V gene, CDR1 is SEHNR and CDR2 is FQNEAQ (reference sequence). The CDR3 DNA reads as TGTGCCAGCAGCTCTAATACCGGGACAGGGGGGGAAAAACTGTTTTTT. It encodes CASSSNTGTGGEKLFF.

The chain combines TRBV3-1 (or the pseudogene TRBV3-2) with TRBJ2-1; D gene uncertain. Trimming removed 9 bases at V and 9 bases at J, with 15 bases between. The CDR3 contains 12 residues. Germline CDR1 LGHDT, CDR2 YNNKEL (reference sequence). Written as DNA, the CDR3 is TGTGCCAGTCGGCAGGCAAATGGTGAGCAGTTCTTC. Protein: CASRQANGEQFF.

This clone was seen a single time. The rearrangement links TRBV30 to TRBJ2-1; 7 bases map to TRBD2. This CDR3 is built from 13 residues. The trim removed 0 bases at V and 7 bases at J, leaving 3 bases unmatched. Germline CDR1 is GTSNPN and CDR2 is SVGIG (reference sequence). The CDR3 region is CAWSVGGGNEQFF. CDR3 nucleotides: TGTGCCTGGAGTGTCGGGGGAGGGAATGAGCAGTTCTTC.

This clone was seen a single time. This chain connects TRBV11-2 to TRBJ1-3, with D unclear. The CDR3 loop spans 15 amino acids. Deletions cut 5 bases from V and 4 bases from J, with 15 bases between. The germline CDR1 and CDR2 sequences are SGHAT and FQNNGV. The DNA of the CDR3 is TGTGCCAGCAGCCAAGCCCGCGGCGGGGGAAACACCATATATTTT. This gives the protein CASSQARGGGNTIYF.

V is TRBV12-3 or TRBV12-4 and J is TRBJ2-7; no definite D call. The germline V and J ends were trimmed by 3 bases and 4 bases, with 7 bases remaining between them. The CDR3 is 12 residues long. The CDR3 DNA sequence: TGTGCCAGCAGTTTCAGAAGTTACGAGCAGTACTTC. Translation: CASSFRSYEQYF.

The chain carries TRBV11-2 and TRBJ2-5; 11 nucleotides match TRBD2. V trimming: 1 base; J trimming: 4 bases; junction bases outside the gene matches: 14. Per the germline V gene, CDR1 is SGHAT and CDR2 is FQNNGV. This CDR3 has 19 residues. This chain's CDR3 is CASSLVGASGGRLGETQYF. The DNA for the CDR3 is TGTGCCAGCAGCTTAGTTGGGGCTAGCGGGGGGAGATTAGGAGAGACCCAGTACTTC.

The chain employs TRBV19 and TRBJ2-5; TRBD2 agrees at 14 bases. The CDR3 spans 17 residues. With 5 bases clipped from V and 5 bases from J, the junction kept 10 bases outside the gene matches. Per germline, CDR1 LNHDA and CDR2 SQIVND (reference sequence). The CDR3 DNA is TGTGCCAGTAGTCTCGGGACTAGCGGGGGCCTTTGGGAGACCCAGTACTTC. Its translation is CASSLGTSGGLWETQYF. The full variable domain, rest sourced from reference TRBV19 and TRBJ2-5, is DGGITQSPKYLFRKEGQNVTLSCEQNLNHDAMYWYRQDPGQGLRLIYYSQIVNDFQKGDIAEGYSVSREKKESFPLTVTSAQKNPTAFYLCASSLGTSGGLWETQYFGPGTRLLVL.

V gene TRBV5-1 combines with J gene TRBJ1-4; tentative D call: TRBD1 (5 bases). Germline CDR1 SGHRS, CDR2 YFSETQ. The V end lost 7 bases, the J end lost 6 bases, and 19 bases lay between the germline ends. The CDR3 has 15 residues. The CDR3 DNA sequence: TGCGCCAGCGGCCTAGGAGACAGAGAATATGAAAAACTGTTTTTT. Translated: CASGLGDREYEKLFF.

The chain combines TRBV7-9 with TRBJ1-4, with TRBD1 identical over 8 bases. J was trimmed by 6 bases and V by 0 bases; bases with no gene match: 3. This CDR3 contains 15 residues. CDR1 and CDR2 from the germline V gene are SEHNR and FQNEAQ (reference sequence). CDR3 sequence: CASSLAGRGHEKLFF. In DNA, the CDR3 is TGTGCCAGCAGCTTAGCGGGCAGGGGGCATGAAAAACTGTTTTTT.

The chain links TRBV30 to TRBJ2-3, with D tentatively TRBD2 (5 bases). CDR3 length: 13 residues. Between the trimmed V and J ends, which lost 2 bases and 0 bases, there was a span of 6 bases. The germline V gene encodes CDR1 GTSNPN and CDR2 SVGIG (reference sequence). CDR3 sequence: CAWSSGSTDTQYF. CDR3 coding DNA: TGTGCCTGGAGTTCGGGGAGCACAGATACGCAGTATTTT.

This clone has just one count. The chain is built from TRBV29-1 and TRBJ2-4, with TRBD1 matching over 7 bases. After removal of 7 bases from V and 9 bases from J, the junction contained 12 bases not matched to a gene. This CDR3 has 13 residues. From germline, CDR1 is SQVTM and CDR2 ANQGSEA. For the CDR3, the DNA is TGCAGCGGGAGACAGGGTGGCGAGGGCATTCAGTACTTC. Encoded protein: CSGRQGGEGIQYF.

The V gene is TRBV25-1, the J gene TRBJ1-4, with TRBD1 identical over 7 bases. Losses at the gene ends were 2 bases for V and 0 bases for J; bases not matched to a gene: 3. The germline V gene encodes CDR1 MGHDK and CDR2 SYGVNS. The CDR3 spans 16 residues. The CDR3 DNA reads TGTGCCAGCAGTGAAGGTGGACAGGCAACTAATGAAAAACTGTTTTTT. Its translation: CASSEGGQATNEKLFF. Full variable domain (remainder filled in from reference TRBV25-1 and TRBJ1-4): EADIYQTPRYLVIGTGKKITLECSQTMGHDKMYWYQQDPGMELHLIHYSYGVNSTEKGDLSSESTVSRIRTEHFPLTLESARPSHTSQYLCASSEGGQATNEKLFFGSGTQLSVL.

This clone appeared once. The CDR3 sequence: CASSMVQGAYNSPLHF. Here the CDR3 DNA reads TGTGCCAGTAGTATGGTGCAGGGCGCCTATAATTCACCCCTCCACTTT. The chain has TRBV19 and TRBJ1-6, with D possibly being TRBD1 (5 bases). Germline V lookup: CDR1 LNHDA, CDR2 SQIVND (reference sequence). V lost 3 bases and J lost 2, with 11 bases in between. This CDR3 comprises 16 residues.

CDR3 sequence (DNA): TGTGCCAGCAGTTTATTGGACAGACACACCGGGGAGCTGTTTTTT. This codes for CASSLLDRHTGELFF. J is TRBJ2-2 and V is TRBV27; the D gene is possibly TRBD1 (6 bases). With 1 base removed from V and 3 bases from J, the gap between germline ends came to 9 bases. Germline assignment: CDR1 MNHEY and CDR2 SMNVEV (reference sequence). The CDR3 consists of 15 residues.

About this clone itself: Relative to the germline gene, one junction end is altered; a read error may explain this. The chain couples TRBV12-3 or TRBV12-4 to TRBJ1-2; D uncertain. CDR3 length: 11 residues. The CDR3 nucleotides read TGTGCCAACAGTTTCCGGAGTGGCTACACCTTC. Translation gives CANSFRSGYTF.

The rearrangement links TRBV11-3 to TRBJ2-1, with 7 bases identical to TRBD1. The germline CDR1 and CDR2 sequences are SGHNT and YENEEA. There are 15 residues in the CDR3. V gave up 0 bases and J gave up 7 bases; unmatched junction bases: 6. DNA of the CDR3: TGTGCCAGCAGCTTAGACACAGGGGCATCGAATGAGCAGTTCTTC. This sequence encodes CASSLDTGASNEQFF.

The V gene is TRBV5-1, the J gene TRBJ1-1; TRBD1 might be the D (6 bases). The V gene lost 5 bases and the J gene lost 6 bases, with 14 bases spanning the gap. CDR1 SGHRS and CDR2 YFSETQ come from the germline V gene. This CDR3 has 13 residues. For the CDR3, the DNA is TGCGCCAGCAGTCCCGTCAGGGGCTCTGAAGCTTTCTTT. This sequence encodes CASSPVRGSEAFF.

The V and J genes are TRBV2 and TRBJ2-3; D may be TRBD2 (5 bases). This CDR3 is built from 15 residues. V lost 6 bases and J 4 bases, leaving 17 bases between the germline ends. Germline CDR1 SNHLY, CDR2 FYNNEI. The CDR3 DNA reads TGTGCCAGCAGCGACTACTCTGCGGGCCCAGATACGCAGTATTTT. This codes for CASSDYSAGPDTQYF.